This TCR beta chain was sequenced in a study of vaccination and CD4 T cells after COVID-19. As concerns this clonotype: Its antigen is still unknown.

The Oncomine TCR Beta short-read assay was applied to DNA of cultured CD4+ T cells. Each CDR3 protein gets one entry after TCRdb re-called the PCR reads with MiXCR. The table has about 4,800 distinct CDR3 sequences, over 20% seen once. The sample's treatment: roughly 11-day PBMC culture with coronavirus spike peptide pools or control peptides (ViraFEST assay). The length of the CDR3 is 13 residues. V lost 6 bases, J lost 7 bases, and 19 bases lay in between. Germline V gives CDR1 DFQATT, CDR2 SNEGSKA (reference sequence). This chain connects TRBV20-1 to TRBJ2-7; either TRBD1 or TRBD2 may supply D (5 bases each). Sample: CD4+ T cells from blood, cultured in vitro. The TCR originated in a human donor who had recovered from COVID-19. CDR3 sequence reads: CSAGPRGRGEQYF. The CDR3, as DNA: TGCAGTGCGGGGCCGAGGGGACGTGGGGAGCAGTACTTC.